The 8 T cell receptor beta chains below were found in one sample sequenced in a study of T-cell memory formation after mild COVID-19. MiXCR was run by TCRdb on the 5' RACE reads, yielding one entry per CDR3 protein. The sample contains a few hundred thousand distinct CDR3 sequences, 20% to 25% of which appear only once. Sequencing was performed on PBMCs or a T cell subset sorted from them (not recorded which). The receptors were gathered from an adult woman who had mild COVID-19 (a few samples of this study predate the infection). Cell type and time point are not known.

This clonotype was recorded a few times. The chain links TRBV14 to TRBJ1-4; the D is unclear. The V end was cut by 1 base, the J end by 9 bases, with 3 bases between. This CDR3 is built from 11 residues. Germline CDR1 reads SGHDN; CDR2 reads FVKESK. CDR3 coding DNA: TGTGCCAGCAGCCAAGGACAAAAACTGTTTTTT. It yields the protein CASSQGQKLFF.

This chain's CDR3 is CAISEGFSYEQYF. The CDR3 nucleotides read TGTGCCATCAGTGAAGGTTTCTCCTACGAGCAGTACTTC. The chain uses TRBV10-3 and TRBJ2-7; D is ambiguous. From germline, CDR1 is ENHRY and CDR2 SYGVKD. Trimming removed 3 bases at V and 0 bases at J, with 6 bases between. This CDR3 has 13 residues.

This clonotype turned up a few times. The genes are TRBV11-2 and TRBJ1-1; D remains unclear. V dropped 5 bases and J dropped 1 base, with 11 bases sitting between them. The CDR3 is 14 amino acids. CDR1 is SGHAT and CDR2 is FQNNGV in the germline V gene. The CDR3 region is CASSLGRKNTEAFF. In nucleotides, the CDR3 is TGTGCCAGCAGCCTAGGACGGAAGAACACTGAAGCTTTCTTT.

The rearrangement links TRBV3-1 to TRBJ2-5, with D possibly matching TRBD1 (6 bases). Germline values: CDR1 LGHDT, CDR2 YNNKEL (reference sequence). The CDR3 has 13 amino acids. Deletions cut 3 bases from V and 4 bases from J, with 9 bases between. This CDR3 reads CASSQRGTETQYF. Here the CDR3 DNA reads TGTGCCAGCAGCCAGAGGGGGACAGAGACCCAGTACTTC.

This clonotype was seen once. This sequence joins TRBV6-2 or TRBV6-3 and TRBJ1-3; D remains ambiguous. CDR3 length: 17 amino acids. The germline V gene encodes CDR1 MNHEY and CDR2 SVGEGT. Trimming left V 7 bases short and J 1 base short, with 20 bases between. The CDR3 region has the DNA TGTGCCAGCATCTATAACCCACGGCGGACGTCTGGAAACACCATATATTTT. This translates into CASIYNPRRTSGNTIYF.

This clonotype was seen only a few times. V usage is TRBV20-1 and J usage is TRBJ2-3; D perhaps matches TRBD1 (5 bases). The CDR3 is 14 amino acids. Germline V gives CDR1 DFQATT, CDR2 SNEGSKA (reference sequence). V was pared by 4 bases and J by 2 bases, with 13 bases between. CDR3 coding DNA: TGCAGTGCTACCCTTACAGGCTTCACAGATACGCAGTATTTT. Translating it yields CSATLTGFTDTQYF.

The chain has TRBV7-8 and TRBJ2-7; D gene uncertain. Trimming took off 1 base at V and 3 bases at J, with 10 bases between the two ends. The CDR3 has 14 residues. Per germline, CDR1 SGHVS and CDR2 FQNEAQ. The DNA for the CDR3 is TGTGCCAGCAGCTTAGGAAGGGAATTCTACGAGCAGTACTTC. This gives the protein CASSLGREFYEQYF.

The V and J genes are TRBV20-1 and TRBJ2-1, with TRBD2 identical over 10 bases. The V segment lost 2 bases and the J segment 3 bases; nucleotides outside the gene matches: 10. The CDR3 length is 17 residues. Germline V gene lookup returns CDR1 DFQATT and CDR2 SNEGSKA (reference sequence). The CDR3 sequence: CSARKLAGTRNYNEQFF. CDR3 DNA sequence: TGCAGTGCTAGAAAACTAGCGGGGACCCGGAACTACAATGAGCAGTTCTTC.